The 18 T cell receptor beta chains reported below all come from one sample, sequenced in a study of post-analysis software for immune sequencing data. Study conclusions and caveats: In patients, TRBV5-6, TRBV5-1 and TRBV20-1 belonged to five TRBV segments found more frequently than in controls.

The library was made from cDNA and included unique molecular identifiers. Each CDR3 protein gets one entry after TCRdb re-called the PCR reads with MiXCR. The sample has around 700,000 distinct CDR3 sequences; 55% to 70% are singletons. These TCRs' antigens remain unknown. What was sequenced was blood. These receptors all stem from a girl aged 2 to 9 with multiple sclerosis.

This clonotype showed up just a few times. This rearrangement joins TRBV7-3 to TRBJ2-1, with D possibly TRBD2 on 6 matching bases. Germline V gene sequence: CDR1 SGHTA, CDR2 FQGTGA. The V end was cut by 1 base, the J end by 6 bases, with 7 bases between. CDR3 length equals 13 residues. CDR3 loop: CASSLMGGNEQFF. The CDR3 DNA is TGTGCCAGCAGCTTAATGGGGGGCAATGAGCAGTTCTTC.

This clonotype was observed once. The chain joins TRBV20-1 to TRBJ2-1; no clear D gene. CDR1 is DFQATT, CDR2 SNEGSKA, per germline (reference sequence). V was trimmed by 5 bases and J by 0 bases, leaving 11 bases between them. CDR3 size: 14 residues. The CDR3 here is CSAPDPSSYNEQFF. The CDR3 bases are TGCAGTGCTCCCGACCCGAGCTCCTACAATGAGCAGTTCTTC.

CDR3 sequence: CAISQGPGDSPLHF. The CDR3 nucleotides are TGTGCCATCTCCCAGGGACCAGGGGATTCACCCCTCCACTTT. V usage is TRBV10-3 and J usage is TRBJ1-6; D might be TRBD1 (6 bases). Germline V lookup: CDR1 ENHRY, CDR2 SYGVKD. This CDR3 is 14 amino acids long. The germline V and J ends were trimmed by 8 bases and 8 bases, with 16 bases remaining between them.

This chain uses TRBV5-1 with TRBJ1-2; 8 bases line up with TRBD1. Germline V gives CDR1 SGHRS, CDR2 YFSETQ. This CDR3 has 15 amino acids. With V trimmed by 3 bases and J by 5 bases, 9 bases remained unmatched. CDR3 DNA: TGCGCCAGCAGCTGGGTCTACCGGACAGGGTATGGCTACACCTTC. Translated: CASSWVYRTGYGYTF.

As to this clonotype: The junction does not match germline at one end; this may be a read error. The V and J genes are TRBV10-3 and TRBJ2-7; 8 nucleotides line up with TRBD1. The CDR3 runs to 16 residues. Per the germline V gene, CDR1 is ENHRY and CDR2 is SYGVKD. CDR3 residues: CAVSESRGTGTHEQYF. The DNA for the CDR3 is TGTGCCGTCAGTGAGTCGAGGGGGACAGGAACCCACGAGCAGTACTTC.

The chain links TRBV5-1 to TRBJ1-2, with 11 bases fitting TRBD1. V shed 4 bases and J 3 bases; nucleotides not matched to a gene: 8. This CDR3 spans 16 amino acids. Germline CDR1 is SGHRS and CDR2 is YFSETQ. As DNA, the CDR3 is TGCGCCAGCAGCCCCCGGGGACAGGGGGAGGACTATGGCTACACCTTC. This sequence encodes CASSPRGQGEDYGYTF.

This clonotype occurred a few times. The chain recombines TRBV7-3 with TRBJ2-7; 10 bases fit TRBD1. CDR3 length: 13 amino acids. Trimming at V came to 3 bases and at J to 6 bases, leaving 2 bases not matched to a gene. Germline CDR1 is SGHTA and CDR2 is FQGTGA. As DNA, the CDR3 is TGTGCCAGCAGCTTTCGACAGGGGGCCGAGCAGTACTTC. Translating gives CASSFRQGAEQYF.

The J gene is TRBJ2-6, the V gene TRBV10-3; D is ambiguous. Germline V gene data show CDR1 as ENHRY and CDR2 as SYGVKD. This CDR3 is built from 18 residues. Trimming shortened V by 10 bases and J by 0 bases, and 22 bases separated the two germline ends. The CDR3: CASSPRFMSTSGANVLTF. CDR3 DNA sequence: TGTGCCAGCAGCCCTCGCTTTATGTCTACCTCTGGGGCCAACGTCCTGACTTTC.

CDR3 amino acids: CASSQGVGTLSYGYTF. In DNA, the CDR3 is TGTGCCAGCAGCCAAGGGGTGGGCACCCTTTCCTATGGCTACACCTTC. The genes are TRBV4-2 and TRBJ1-2; D remains unclear. Germline V gene sequence: CDR1 LGHNA, CDR2 YNFKEQ. This CDR3 spans 16 amino acids. Trimming took off 1 base at V and 4 bases at J, with 16 bases between the two ends.

The chain is built from TRBV5-6 and TRBJ2-1; TRBD2 matches at 8 bases. Germline V CDR1 and CDR2: SGHDT, YYEEEE. With 2 bases clipped from V and 8 bases from J, the junction kept 15 bases outside the gene matches. This CDR3 comprises 17 residues. The CDR3 protein is CASSLGYNGRAIDEQFF. CDR3 nucleotide sequence: TGTGCCAGCAGCTTAGGATATAACGGGAGGGCCATCGATGAGCAGTTCTTC. The variable domain in full, with the rest retrieved from reference TRBV5-6 and TRBJ2-1, is DAGVTQSPTHLIKTRGQQVTLRCSPKSGHDTVSWYQQALGQGPQFIFQYYEEEERQRGNFPDRFSGHQFPNYSSELNVNALLLGDSALYLCASSLGYNGRAIDEQFFGPGTRLTVL.

The chain recombines TRBV11-2 with TRBJ2-1; D assignment may be TRBD1 or TRBD2 (6 bases each). The CDR3 has 14 residues. Germline loops: CDR1 SGHAT, CDR2 FQNNGV. V lost 0 bases and J lost 8, with 11 bases in between. CDR3 protein: CASSLDGGGDEQFF. DNA for the CDR3: TGTGCCAGCAGCTTAGATGGGGGCGGGGATGAGCAGTTCTTC.

This clonotype was recorded a few times. This rearrangement joins TRBV5-1 to TRBJ2-1; 10 positions agree with TRBD2. Germline lookup yields CDR1 SGHRS and CDR2 YFSETQ. The CDR3 sequence is 17 residues long. V shed 4 bases, J shed 5 bases, and the junction held 12 bases outside the gene matches. Here the CDR3 reads CASSPGTSGISNNEQFF. As DNA, the CDR3 is TGCGCCAGCAGCCCAGGAACTAGCGGGATCTCAAACAATGAGCAGTTCTTC.

The J gene is TRBJ2-3, the V gene TRBV6-5; 7 bases agree with TRBD1. Germline V gene sequence: CDR1 MNHEY, CDR2 SVGAGI. The CDR3 extends over 14 amino acids. V trimming: 7 bases; J trimming: 2 bases; junction bases outside the gene matches: 6. CDR3 loop: CASTRTGVTDTQYF. As DNA, the CDR3 is TGTGCCAGCACTAGGACAGGAGTCACAGATACGCAGTATTTT.

This clonotype was observed a handful of times. The rearrangement joins TRBV12-3 or TRBV12-4 to TRBJ2-1; TRBD2 agrees at 8 bases. CDR3 length: 16 amino acids. V trimming: 3 bases; J trimming: 4 bases; junction bases outside the gene matches: 8. CDR3 bases: TGTGCCAGCAGTTTGGCCCTAGCGGGCGCTTACAATGAGCAGTTCTTC. It is translated as CASSLALAGAYNEQFF.

The rearrangement joins TRBV4-2 to TRBJ2-1, with 9 bases matching TRBD1. The CDR3 runs to 14 residues. The germline V gene has CDR1 LGHNA and CDR2 YNFKEQ. V lost 1 base to trimming and J lost 5 bases; unmatched junction nucleotides: 0. The CDR3 DNA reads as TGTGCCAGCAGCCAAGGGGACAGGGACAATGAGCAGTTCTTC. Translating it yields CASSQGDRDNEQFF.

The CDR3 loop reads CASSSRDRVRGEQYF. The CDR3 DNA follows: TGTGCCAGCAGTTCCCGGGACAGGGTTCGAGGCGAGCAGTACTTC. The chain combines TRBV12-3 or TRBV12-4 with TRBJ2-7; 9 bases are shared with TRBD1. The length of the CDR3 is 15 residues. V lost 4 bases and J lost 6; bases outside the gene matches: 10.

The V and J genes are TRBV7-9 and TRBJ2-7; D is possibly TRBD1 (5 bases). The germline V and J ends were trimmed by 1 base and 0 bases, with 10 bases remaining between them. Germline-derived CDR1 and CDR2 are SEHNR and FQNEAQ (reference sequence). The CDR3 has 15 residues. CDR3 amino acids: CASSLGTGVSYEQYF. CDR3 DNA sequence: TGTGCCAGCAGCTTAGGAACAGGTGTCTCCTACGAGCAGTACTTC.

This clonotype was detected a few times. This chain connects TRBV20-1 to TRBJ2-1, with D perhaps matching TRBD2 (6 bases). The CDR3 consists of 14 residues. Germline V CDR1 and CDR2: DFQATT, SNEGSKA (reference sequence). The germline V and J ends were trimmed by 6 bases and 0 bases, with 12 bases remaining between them. As DNA, the CDR3 is TGCAGTGCCCCGAACGGGGGCTCCTACAATGAGCAGTTCTTC. Residues: CSAPNGGSYNEQFF.